The TCR beta chain described here comes from a study of blood T cell repertoires in COVID-19. In the source study's methods: Amplification from reference gene primers served as the basis for estimated nucleated cell counts. Clones were sequenced by immunoSEQ multiplex PCR, and TCRdb holds only the in-frame ones, with some missing. That table furnishes V, J and clone size, whereas the DNA furnished D and trimming. The repertoire holds approximately 230,000 clones, with 82% as singletons. V shed 0 bases and J shed 6 bases, with 9 bases lying between them. Germline lookup yields CDR1 MNHEY and CDR2 SVGAGI. This CDR3 has 13 residues.

The sample taken for sequencing was PBMCs or T cells enriched from blood (not recorded which). The V call is TRBV6-5, the J call TRBJ2-7; TRBD2 is a possible D gene (6 bases). The TCR originated in a middle-aged man who had recovered from COVID-19. The CDR3 nucleotides are TGTGCCAGCAGTTACTCGACTAGTGCCGAGCAGTACTTC. It is translated as CASSYSTSAEQYF.